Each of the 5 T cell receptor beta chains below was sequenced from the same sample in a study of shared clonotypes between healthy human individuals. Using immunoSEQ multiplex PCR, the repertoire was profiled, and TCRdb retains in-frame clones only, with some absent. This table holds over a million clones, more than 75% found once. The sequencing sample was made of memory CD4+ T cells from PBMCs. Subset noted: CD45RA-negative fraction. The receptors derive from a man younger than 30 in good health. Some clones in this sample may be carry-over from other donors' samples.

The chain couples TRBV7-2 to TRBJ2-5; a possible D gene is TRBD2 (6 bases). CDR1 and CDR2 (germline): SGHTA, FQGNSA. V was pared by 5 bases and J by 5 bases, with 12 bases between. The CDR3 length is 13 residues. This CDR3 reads CASSGRIFETQYF. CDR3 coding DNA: TGTGCCAGCAGCGGGAGGATTTTTGAGACCCAGTACTTC. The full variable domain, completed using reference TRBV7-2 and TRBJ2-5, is GAGVSQSPSNKVTEKGKDVELRCDPISGHTALYWYRQSLGQGLEFLIYFQGNSAPDKSGLPSDRFSAERTGGSVSTLTIQRTQQEDSAVYLCASSGRIFETQYFGPGTRLLVL.

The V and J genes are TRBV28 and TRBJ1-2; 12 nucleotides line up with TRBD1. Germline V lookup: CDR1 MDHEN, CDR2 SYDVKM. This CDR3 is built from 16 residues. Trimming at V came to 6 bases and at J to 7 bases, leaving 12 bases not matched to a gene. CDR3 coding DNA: TGTGCCAGCAGCACAACCGGGACAGGGGGCGAACGTGGCTACACCTTC. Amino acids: CASSTTGTGGERGYTF.

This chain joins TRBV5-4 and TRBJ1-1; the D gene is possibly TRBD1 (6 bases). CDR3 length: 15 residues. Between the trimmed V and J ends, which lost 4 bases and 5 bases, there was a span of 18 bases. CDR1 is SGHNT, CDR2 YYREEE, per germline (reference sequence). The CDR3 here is CASSPEGGAPTEAFF. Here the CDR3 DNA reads TGTGCCAGCAGCCCCGAGGGGGGGGCGCCTACTGAAGCTTTCTTT.

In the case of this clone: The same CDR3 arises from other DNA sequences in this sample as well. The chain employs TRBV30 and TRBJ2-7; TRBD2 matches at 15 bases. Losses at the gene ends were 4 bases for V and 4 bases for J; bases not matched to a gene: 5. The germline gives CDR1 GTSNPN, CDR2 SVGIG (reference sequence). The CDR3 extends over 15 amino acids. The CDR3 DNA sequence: TGTGCCTGGACCTTAGGACTAGCGGGAGGGTACGAGCAGTACTTC. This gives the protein CAWTLGLAGGYEQYF.

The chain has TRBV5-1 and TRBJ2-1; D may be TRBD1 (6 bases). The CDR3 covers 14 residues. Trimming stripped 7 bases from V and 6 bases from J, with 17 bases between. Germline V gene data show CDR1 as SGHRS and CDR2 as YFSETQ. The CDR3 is CASHPGQPGNEQFF. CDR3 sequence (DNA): TGCGCCAGCCATCCCGGACAGCCAGGCAATGAGCAGTTCTTC.